This T cell receptor (beta chain) was captured in a study of control samples from healthy donors and cancer patients. With 3 bases clipped from V and 7 bases from J, the junction kept 6 bases outside the gene matches. The CDR3 is made up of 13 amino acids. The germline gives CDR1 GTSNPN, CDR2 SVGIG (reference sequence). Only in-frame clones appear in the TCRdb table, and some are missing; sequencing was by immunoSEQ multiplex PCR. The sample has 98,000 or so clones, 79% seen once; the top ten hold roughly 10%. The TCR comes from a woman aged 25 to 39 in good health. The genes are TRBV30 and TRBJ1-2; TRBD1 matches at 9 bases. The sequenced material came from blood. The chain's CDR3 is CAWSPQGASGYTF. DNA for the CDR3: TGTGCCTGGAGCCCACAGGGGGCTTCTGGCTACACCTTC.